A selection of T cell receptor beta chains follows, all from one sample in a study of CD8 T cells in Susac syndrome. TCRdb redid the calling of the immunoSEQ multiplex PCR reads with MiXCR, one entry per CDR3 protein. The sample yields under 70,000 distinct CDR3 sequences, just over 90% seen once. The sequencing input was CD8+ T cells from PBMCs. The receptors here all came from a human donor in good health. CDR3s include the opening cysteine and the closing phenylalanine or tryptophan.

V: TRBV20-1; J: TRBJ1-2; CDR3: CSAREKWRADYGYTF
V: TRBV2; J: TRBJ2-5; CDR3: CASSESDIEEGETQYF
V: TRBV28; J: TRBJ2-3; CDR3: CASSWGRSSGPKKPSTDTQYF
V: TRBV19; J: TRBJ2-4; CDR3: CASSIDQEGFDGNIQYF
V: TRBV21-1; J: TRBJ1-2; CDR3: CASSKGAPLGYGYTF
V: TRBV21-1; J: TRBJ1-6; CDR3: CASSKGGRTSNSPLHF
V: TRBV6-5; J: TRBJ2-7; CDR3: CASSYDQGAYEQYF
V: TRBV29-1; J: TRBJ2-7; CDR3: CSVEDRQANSYEQYF
V: TRBV4-1; J: TRBJ2-5; CDR3: CASSQVGLAAQETQYF
V: TRBV12-5; J: TRBJ2-5; CDR3: CASGLDVSGGRGETQYF
V: TRBV24-1; J: TRBJ2-7; CDR3: CATSDLRLGIYEQYF